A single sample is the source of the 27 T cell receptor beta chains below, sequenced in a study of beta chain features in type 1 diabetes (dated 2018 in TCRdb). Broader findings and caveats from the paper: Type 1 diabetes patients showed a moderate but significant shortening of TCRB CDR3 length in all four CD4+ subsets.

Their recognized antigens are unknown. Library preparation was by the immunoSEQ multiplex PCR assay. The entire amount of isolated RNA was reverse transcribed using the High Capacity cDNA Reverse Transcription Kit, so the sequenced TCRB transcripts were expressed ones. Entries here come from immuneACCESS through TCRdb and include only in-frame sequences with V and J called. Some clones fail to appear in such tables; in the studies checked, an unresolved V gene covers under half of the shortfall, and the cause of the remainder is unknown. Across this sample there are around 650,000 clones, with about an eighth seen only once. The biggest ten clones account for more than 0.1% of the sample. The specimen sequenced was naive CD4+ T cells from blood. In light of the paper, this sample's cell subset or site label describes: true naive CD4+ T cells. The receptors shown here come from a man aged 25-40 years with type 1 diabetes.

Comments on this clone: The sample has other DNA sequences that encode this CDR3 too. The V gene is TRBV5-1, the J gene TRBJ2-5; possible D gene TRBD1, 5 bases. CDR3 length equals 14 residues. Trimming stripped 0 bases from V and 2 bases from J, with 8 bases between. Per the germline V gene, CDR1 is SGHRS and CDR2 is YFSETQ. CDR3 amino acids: CASSLGQPQETQYF. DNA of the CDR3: TGCGCCAGCAGCTTGGGACAGCCACAAGAGACCCAGTACTTC.

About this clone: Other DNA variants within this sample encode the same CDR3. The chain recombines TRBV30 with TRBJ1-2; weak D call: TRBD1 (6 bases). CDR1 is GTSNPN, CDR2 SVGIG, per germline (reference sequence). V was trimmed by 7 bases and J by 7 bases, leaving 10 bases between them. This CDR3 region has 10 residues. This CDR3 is CASRGGGYTF. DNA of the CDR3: TGTGCCTCCAGGGGAGGTGGCTACACCTTC. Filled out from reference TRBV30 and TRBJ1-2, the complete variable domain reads SQTIHQWPATLVQPVGSPLSLECTVEGTSNPNLYWYRQAAGRGLQLLFYSVGIGQISSEVPQNLSASRPQDRQFILSSKKLLLSDSGFYLCASRGGGYTFGSGTRLTVV.

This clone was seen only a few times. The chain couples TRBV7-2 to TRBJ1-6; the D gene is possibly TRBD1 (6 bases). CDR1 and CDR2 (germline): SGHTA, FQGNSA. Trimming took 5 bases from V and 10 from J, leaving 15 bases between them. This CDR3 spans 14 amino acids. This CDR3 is CASSATGGRSPLHF. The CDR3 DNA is TGTGCCAGCAGCGCGACCGGGGGCCGATCACCCCTCCACTTT.

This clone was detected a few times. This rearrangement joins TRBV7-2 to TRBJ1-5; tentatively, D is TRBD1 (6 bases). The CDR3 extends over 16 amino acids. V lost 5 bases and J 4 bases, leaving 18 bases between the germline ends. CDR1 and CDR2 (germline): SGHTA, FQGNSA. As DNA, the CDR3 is TGTGCCAGCAGCCAGACCGGGACACGGGCTAATCAGCCCCAGCATTTT. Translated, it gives CASSQTGTRANQPQHF.

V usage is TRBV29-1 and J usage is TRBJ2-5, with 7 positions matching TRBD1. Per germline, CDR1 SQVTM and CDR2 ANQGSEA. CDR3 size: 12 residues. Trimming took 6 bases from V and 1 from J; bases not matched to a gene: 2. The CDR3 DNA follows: TGCAGCGTCCCAGGGGGCCAAGAGACCCAGTACTTC. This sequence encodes CSVPGGQETQYF.

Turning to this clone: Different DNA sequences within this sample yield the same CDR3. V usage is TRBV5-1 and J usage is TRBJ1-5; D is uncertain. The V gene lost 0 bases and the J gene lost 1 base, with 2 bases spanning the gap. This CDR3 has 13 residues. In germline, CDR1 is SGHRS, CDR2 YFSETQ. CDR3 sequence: CASSLESNQPQHF. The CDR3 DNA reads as TGCGCCAGCAGCTTGGAAAGCAATCAGCCCCAGCATTTT.

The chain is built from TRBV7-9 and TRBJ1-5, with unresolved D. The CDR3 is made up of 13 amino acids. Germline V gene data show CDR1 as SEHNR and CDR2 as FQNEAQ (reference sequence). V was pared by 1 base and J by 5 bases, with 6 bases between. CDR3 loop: CASSLENDQPQHF. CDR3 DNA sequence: TGTGCCAGCAGCTTAGAAAACGATCAGCCCCAGCATTTT.

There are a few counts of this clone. The CDR3 DNA is TGTGCCAGCAGTTTTTCCTGGACTAGCGGCACAGATACGCAGTATTTT. It yields the protein CASSFSWTSGTDTQYF. The chain carries TRBV13 and TRBJ2-3, with 9 positions matching TRBD2. Germline CDR1 PRHDT, CDR2 FYEKMQ (reference sequence). CDR3 size: 16 residues. The trim removed 6 bases at V and 1 base at J, leaving 8 bases unmatched.

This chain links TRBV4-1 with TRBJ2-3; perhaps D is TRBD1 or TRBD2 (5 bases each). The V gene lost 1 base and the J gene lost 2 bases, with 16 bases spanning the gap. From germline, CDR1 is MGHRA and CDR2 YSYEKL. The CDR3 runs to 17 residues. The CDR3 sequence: CASSQGTGTANTDTQYF. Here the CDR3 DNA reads TGCGCCAGCAGCCAAGGCACCGGGACGGCCAACACAGATACGCAGTATTTT.

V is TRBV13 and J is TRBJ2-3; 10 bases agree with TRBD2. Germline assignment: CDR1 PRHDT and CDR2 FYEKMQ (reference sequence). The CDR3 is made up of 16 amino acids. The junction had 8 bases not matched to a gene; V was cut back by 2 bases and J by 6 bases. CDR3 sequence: CASSLKASGGPDTQYF. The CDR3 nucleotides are TGTGCCAGCAGCTTAAAGGCTAGCGGGGGACCGGATACGCAGTATTTT. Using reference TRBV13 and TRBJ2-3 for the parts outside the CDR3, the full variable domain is AAGVIQSPRHLIKEKRETATLKCYPIPRHDTVYWYQQGPGQDPQFLISFYEKMQSDKGSIPDRFSAQQFSDYHSELNMSSLELGDSALYFCASSLKASGGPDTQYFGPGTRLTVL.

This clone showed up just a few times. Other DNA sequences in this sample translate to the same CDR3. The DNA for the CDR3 is TGCGCCAGCAGTGACACGAACACCGGGGAGCTGTTTTTT. It codes for CASSDTNTGELFF. The rearrangement uses TRBV10-1 and TRBJ2-2; D ambiguous. Germline CDR1 and CDR2: WNHNN and SYGVQD (reference sequence). V was pared by 3 bases and J by 0 bases, with 2 bases between. The length of the CDR3 is 13 residues.

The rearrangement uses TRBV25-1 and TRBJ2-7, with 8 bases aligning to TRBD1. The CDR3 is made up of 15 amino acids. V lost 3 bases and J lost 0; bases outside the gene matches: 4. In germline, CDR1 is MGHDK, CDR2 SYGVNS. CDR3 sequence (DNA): TGTGCCAGCAGTGAGGGGGACAGGTGCTCCTACGAGCAGTACTTC. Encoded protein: CASSEGDRCSYEQYF.

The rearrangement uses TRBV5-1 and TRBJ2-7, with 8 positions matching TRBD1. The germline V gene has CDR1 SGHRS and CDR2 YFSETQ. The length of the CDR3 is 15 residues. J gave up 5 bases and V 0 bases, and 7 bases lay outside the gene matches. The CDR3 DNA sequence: TGCGCCAGCAGCTTGGTAGGACAGGGTAGTGACGAGCAGTACTTC. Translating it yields CASSLVGQGSDEQYF.

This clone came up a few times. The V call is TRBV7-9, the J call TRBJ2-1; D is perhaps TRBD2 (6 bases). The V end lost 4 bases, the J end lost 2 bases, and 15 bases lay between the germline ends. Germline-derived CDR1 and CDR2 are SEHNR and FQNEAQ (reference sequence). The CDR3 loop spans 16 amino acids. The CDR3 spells CASSSSNAGTYNEQFF. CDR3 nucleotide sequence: TGTGCCAGCAGCTCAAGTAATGCGGGGACCTACAATGAGCAGTTCTTC.

DNA of the CDR3: TGTGCCAGCAGTTACACTGTGGACAGCTCCTACGAGCAGTACTTC. Protein sequence: CASSYTVDSSYEQYF. The rearrangement joins TRBV6-5 to TRBJ2-7; possibly TRBD1 for D (6 bases). This CDR3 has 15 amino acids. The V gene's germline CDR1 is MNHEY and CDR2 SVGAGI. V lost 2 bases and J lost 0, with 11 bases in between.

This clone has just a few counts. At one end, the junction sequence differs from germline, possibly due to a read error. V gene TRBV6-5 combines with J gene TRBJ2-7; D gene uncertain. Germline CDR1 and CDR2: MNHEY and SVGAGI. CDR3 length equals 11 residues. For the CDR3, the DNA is TGTGCCAGCAGTAACTCTAACGAGCAGTACTTC. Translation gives CASSNSNEQYF.

The CDR3 loop is CASGQGQIYNSPLHF. The CDR3 bases are TGTGCCAGCGGACAGGGGCAGATCTATAATTCACCCCTCCACTTT. This sequence joins TRBV28 and TRBJ1-6, with TRBD1 matching 9 bases. Germline CDR1 is MDHEN and CDR2 is SYDVKM. The ends lost 8 bases at V and 3 bases at J; junction bases unmatched: 5. This CDR3 comprises 15 residues.

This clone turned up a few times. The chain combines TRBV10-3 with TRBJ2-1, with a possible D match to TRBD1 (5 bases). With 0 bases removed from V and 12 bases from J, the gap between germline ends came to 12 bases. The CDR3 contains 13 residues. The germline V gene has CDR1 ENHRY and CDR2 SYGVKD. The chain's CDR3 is CAISESGQVGQFF. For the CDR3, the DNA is TGTGCCATCAGTGAGTCGGGGCAAGTAGGGCAGTTCTTC.

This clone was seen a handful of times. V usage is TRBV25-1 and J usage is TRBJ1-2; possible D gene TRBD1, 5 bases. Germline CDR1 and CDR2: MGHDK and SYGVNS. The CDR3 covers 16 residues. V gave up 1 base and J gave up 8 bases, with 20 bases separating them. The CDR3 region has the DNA TGTGCCAGCAGTGAATGGGAGGGTACAGGCGGCCGGGGCTACACCTTC. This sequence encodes CASSEWEGTGGRGYTF.

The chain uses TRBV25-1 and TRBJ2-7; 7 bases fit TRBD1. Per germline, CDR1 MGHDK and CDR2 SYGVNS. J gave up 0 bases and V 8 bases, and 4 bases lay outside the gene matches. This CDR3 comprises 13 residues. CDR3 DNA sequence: TGTGCCAGCCGAAGACAGGGCTCCTACGAGCAGTACTTC. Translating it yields CASRRQGSYEQYF.

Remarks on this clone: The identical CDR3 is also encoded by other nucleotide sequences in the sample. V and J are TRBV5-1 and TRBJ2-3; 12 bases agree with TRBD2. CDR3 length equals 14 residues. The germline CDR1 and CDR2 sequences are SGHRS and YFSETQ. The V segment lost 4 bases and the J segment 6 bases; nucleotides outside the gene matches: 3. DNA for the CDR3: TGCGCCAGCAGCCCCGGACTAGCGGGGGATACGCAGTATTTT. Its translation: CASSPGLAGDTQYF.

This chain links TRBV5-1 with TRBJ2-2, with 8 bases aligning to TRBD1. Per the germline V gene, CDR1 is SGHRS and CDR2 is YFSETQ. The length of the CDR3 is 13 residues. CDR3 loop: CAIPGQDTGELFF. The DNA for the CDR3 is TGCGCTATTCCGGGACAGGACACCGGGGAGCTGTTTTTT.

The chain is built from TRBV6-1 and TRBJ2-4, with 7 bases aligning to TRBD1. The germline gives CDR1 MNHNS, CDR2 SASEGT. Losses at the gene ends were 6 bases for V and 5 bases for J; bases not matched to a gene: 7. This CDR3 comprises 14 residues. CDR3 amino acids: CASSHRGLENIQYF. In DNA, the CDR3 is TGTGCCAGCAGCCACAGGGGCCTCGAAAACATTCAGTACTTC.

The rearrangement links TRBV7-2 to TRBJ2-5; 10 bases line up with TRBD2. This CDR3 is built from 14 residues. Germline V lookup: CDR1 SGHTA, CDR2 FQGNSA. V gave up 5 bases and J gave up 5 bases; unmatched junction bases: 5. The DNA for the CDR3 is TGTGCCAGCAGCCTGGGACTAGCGTCGGAGACCCAGTACTTC. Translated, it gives CASSLGLASETQYF.

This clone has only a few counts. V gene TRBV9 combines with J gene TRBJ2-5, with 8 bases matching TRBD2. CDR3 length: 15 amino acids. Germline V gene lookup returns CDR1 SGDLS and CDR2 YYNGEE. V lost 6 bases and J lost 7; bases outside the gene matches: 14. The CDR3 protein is CASTRESGGLGTQYF. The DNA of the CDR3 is TGTGCCAGCACCCGAGAGAGCGGGGGACTCGGGACCCAGTACTTC. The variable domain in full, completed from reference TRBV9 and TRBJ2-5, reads DSGVTQTPKHLITATGQRVTLRCSPRSGDLSVYWYQQSLDQGLQFLIQYYNGEERAKGNILERFSAQQFPDLHSELNLSSLELGDSALYFCASTRESGGLGTQYFGPGTRLLVL.

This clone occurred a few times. CDR3 sequence: CASSQGLRQGLGETQYF. In DNA form, the CDR3 reads TGTGCCAGCAGCCAAGGCCTTCGACAGGGGTTAGGAGAGACCCAGTACTTC. V usage is TRBV14 and J usage is TRBJ2-5; 8 nucleotides line up with TRBD1. In germline, CDR1 is SGHDN, CDR2 FVKESK. The CDR3 covers 17 residues. V was pared by 1 base and J by 4 bases, with 11 bases of the junction left unmatched.

CDR3 amino acids: CSVEGGTSLYNEQFF. Written as DNA, the CDR3 is TGCAGCGTTGAGGGCGGGACCTCCCTGTACAATGAGCAGTTCTTC. The chain employs TRBV29-1 and TRBJ2-1; D is possibly TRBD2 (6 bases). In germline, CDR1 is SQVTM, CDR2 ANQGSEA. This CDR3 is 15 amino acids long. Trimming pared 3 bases from V and 4 bases from J, leaving 16 bases between.